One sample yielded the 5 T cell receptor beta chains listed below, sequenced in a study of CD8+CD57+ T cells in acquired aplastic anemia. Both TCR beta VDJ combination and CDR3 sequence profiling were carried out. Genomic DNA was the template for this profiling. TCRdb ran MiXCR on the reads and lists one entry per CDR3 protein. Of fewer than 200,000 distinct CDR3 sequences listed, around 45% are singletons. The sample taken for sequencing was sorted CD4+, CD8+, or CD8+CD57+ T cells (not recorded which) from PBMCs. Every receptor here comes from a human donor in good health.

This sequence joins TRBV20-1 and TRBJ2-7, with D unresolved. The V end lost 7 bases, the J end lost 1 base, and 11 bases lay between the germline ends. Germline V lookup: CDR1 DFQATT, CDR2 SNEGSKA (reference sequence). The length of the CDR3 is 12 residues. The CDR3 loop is CSGDGDSYEQYF. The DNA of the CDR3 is TGCAGTGGGGATGGGGATTCCTACGAGCAGTACTTC.

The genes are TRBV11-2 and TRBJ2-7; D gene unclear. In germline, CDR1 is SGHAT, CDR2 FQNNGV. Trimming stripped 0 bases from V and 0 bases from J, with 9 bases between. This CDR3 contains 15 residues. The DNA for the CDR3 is TGTGCCAGCAGCTTAGAAGGACGGAGCTCCTACGAGCAGTACTTC. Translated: CASSLEGRSSYEQYF.

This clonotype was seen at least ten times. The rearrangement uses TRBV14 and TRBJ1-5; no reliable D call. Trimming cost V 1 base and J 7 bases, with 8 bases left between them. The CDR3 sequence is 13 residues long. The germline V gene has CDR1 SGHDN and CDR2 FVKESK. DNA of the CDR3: TGTGCCAGCAGCCAAGGTTTCAGCCAGCCCCAGCATTTT. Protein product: CASSQGFSQPQHF.

CDR3 residues: CARGLEGNEQYF. CDR3 nucleotide sequence: TGTGCCAGAGGACTAGAGGGGAACGAGCAGTACTTC. The chain is built from TRBV7-7 and TRBJ2-7; TRBD2 matches at 7 bases. The CDR3 consists of 12 residues. The trim removed 9 bases at V and 5 bases at J, leaving 7 bases unmatched. Germline V lookup: CDR1 SSHAT, CDR2 FNYEAQ (reference sequence).

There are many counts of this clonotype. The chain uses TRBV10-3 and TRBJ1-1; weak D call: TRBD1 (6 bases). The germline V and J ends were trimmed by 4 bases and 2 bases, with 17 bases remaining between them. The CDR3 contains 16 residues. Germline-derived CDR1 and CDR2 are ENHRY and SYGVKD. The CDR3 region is CAISGGWGADNTEAFF. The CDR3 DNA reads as TGTGCCATCAGTGGGGGATGGGGGGCCGACAACACTGAAGCTTTCTTT.